These 9 T cell receptor beta chains were sequenced from one sample in a study of shared clonotypes between healthy human individuals. Assay: immunoSEQ multiplex PCR; the TCRdb copy retains only in-frame clones and omits some. Of about 2,100,000 clones listed, about 93% are singletons. Naivety among CD8 cells was defined by CD45RO negativity and positive CCR7 selection, thereby excluding terminally differentiated effector memory CD45RA+ cells. Sample: naive CD8+ T cells from PBMCs. The receptors here all came from a man aged 18 to 29 in good health. Some clones in this sample may be carry-over from other donors' samples.

The chain employs TRBV18 and TRBJ2-1, with 13 bases that match TRBD2. With 0 bases clipped from V and 9 bases from J, the junction kept 8 bases outside the gene matches. CDR1 is KGHSH and CDR2 is LQKENI in the germline V gene. The CDR3 covers 17 residues. CDR3 protein: CASSPPGLAGMGSEQFF. Written as DNA, the CDR3 is TGTGCCAGCTCACCACCGGGACTAGCGGGAATGGGTAGTGAGCAGTTCTTC.

This chain connects TRBV19 to TRBJ2-2; 10 bases map to TRBD2. The V and J ends lost 3 bases and 5 bases, in that order; junction bases with no gene match: 6. The CDR3 contains 16 residues. The germline gives CDR1 LNHDA, CDR2 SQIVND (reference sequence). The CDR3: CASSISSGSRTGELFF. The DNA of the CDR3 is TGTGCCAGTAGTATTTCTAGCGGGAGTAGAACCGGGGAGCTGTTTTTT.

The rearrangement uses TRBV28 and TRBJ1-1; 7 bases map to TRBD1. This CDR3 has 15 residues. CDR1 MDHEN and CDR2 SYDVKM come from the germline V gene. J gave up 5 bases and V 5 bases, and 11 bases lay outside the gene matches. The CDR3 region has the DNA TGTGCCAGCAGTGGAAGACAGGGAGTAACAACTGAAGCTTTCTTT. Protein sequence: CASSGRQGVTTEAFF.

The chain links TRBV7-8 to TRBJ2-2; TRBD1 agrees at 8 bases. CDR3 size: 17 residues. With 2 bases clipped from V and 3 bases from J, the junction kept 8 bases outside the gene matches. Germline V CDR1 and CDR2: SGHVS, FQNEAQ. CDR3 nucleotide sequence: TGTGCCAGCAGCTTATTAGGCAGGGGGCGATACACCGGGGAGCTGTTTTTT. It is translated as CASSLLGRGRYTGELFF.

Note on this clone: Other DNA sequences from this sample encode an identical CDR3 as well. The genes are TRBV5-6 and TRBJ2-7; TRBD1 matches at 10 bases. Germline assignment: CDR1 SGHDT and CDR2 YYEEEE. The junction had 0 bases not matched to a gene; V was cut back by 3 bases and J by 0 bases. The CDR3 totals 14 residues. The CDR3 region is CASSWDRGSYEQYF. CDR3 bases: TGTGCCAGCAGCTGGGACAGGGGCTCCTACGAGCAGTACTTC.

The CDR3 DNA reads as TGTGCCTGGAGTGCCGGGACTAGCGGGTACAATGAGCAGTTCTTC. This encodes CAWSAGTSGYNEQFF. The chain combines TRBV30 with TRBJ2-1; TRBD2 aligns across 12 bases. V shed 1 base and J 4 bases; nucleotides not matched to a gene: 2. The CDR3 sequence is 15 residues long. Germline CDR1 and CDR2: GTSNPN and SVGIG (reference sequence).

Here the CDR3 reads CASKAGGPDTQYF. The CDR3 DNA reads as TGTGCCAGCAAGGCGGGAGGGCCAGATACGCAGTATTTT. This chain uses TRBV2 with TRBJ2-3; TRBD2 matches at 9 bases. This CDR3 has 13 amino acids. Looked up from germline, CDR1 is SNHLY and CDR2 is FYNNEI. V gave up 7 bases and J gave up 4 bases; unmatched junction bases: 3.

The rearrangement joins TRBV9 to TRBJ2-2; 7 positions agree with TRBD1. The length of the CDR3 is 16 residues. J was trimmed by 4 bases and V by 4 bases; bases with no gene match: 10. Germline V gene lookup returns CDR1 SGDLS and CDR2 YYNGEE. CDR3 amino acids: CASSPPGRGITGELFF. As DNA, the CDR3 is TGTGCCAGCAGCCCTCCGGGCAGGGGGATCACCGGGGAGCTGTTTTTT.

This sequence joins TRBV7-6 and TRBJ2-1, with 8 bases lining up with TRBD2. J lost 2 bases, V lost 0 bases, and 9 bases had no gene match. This CDR3 has 18 residues. Germline V lookup: CDR1 SGHVS, CDR2 FNYEAQ. This CDR3 is CASSLARDGRAPYNEQFF. The CDR3 DNA follows: TGTGCCAGCAGCTTAGCGAGGGACGGGAGGGCCCCCTACAATGAGCAGTTCTTC.